The clone carrying this T cell receptor beta chain was detected a few times. The record originates from a study of blood T cells in healthy people across ages. This CDR3 contains 15 residues. Germline values: CDR1 SGHRS, CDR2 YFSETQ. The V end lost 2 bases, the J end lost 4 bases, and 13 bases lay between the germline ends. Next came a second PCR, run for 7 to 11 cycles, which used a sample-barcoded 5' primer along with a J-beta primer mix. From the 5' RACE reads, TCRdb called clonotypes with MiXCR, one entry per CDR3 protein. The sample has over 500,000 distinct CDR3 sequences; about 29% are singletons. This sample also belongs to another study, concerning T cells of mothers and their children. That study adds: Similar effects of thymic selection on TCR recombination output were recorded in related and unrelated pairs.

Sequencing was performed on blood. This receptor was taken from a boy between 2 and 10 years old in good health. The V gene is TRBV5-1, the J gene TRBJ1-5; TRBD1 might be the D (5 bases). CDR3 sequence (DNA): TGCGCCAGCAGCTTAGGGGACGGCCGGAATCAGCCCCAGCATTTT. Residues: CASSLGDGRNQPQHF. Supplemented by reference TRBV5-1 and TRBJ1-5, the full variable domain reads KAGVTQTPRYLIKTRGQQVTLSCSPISGHRSVSWYQQTPGQGLQFLFEYFSETQRNKGNFPGRFSGRQFSNSRSEMNVSTLELGDSALYLCASSLGDGRNQPQHFGDGTRLSIL.